These T cell receptor beta chains were read from a single sample in a study of blood T cell repertoires in COVID-19. TCRdb's copy holds only in-frame clones and misses some; the assay was immunoSEQ multiplex PCR. The sample gives over 300,000 clones, about 82% of which show up once; just over 7% is in the top ten. Sequencing was carried out using peripheral blood. Receptors originate from a human donor in a cohort sampled during active COVID-19. The conserved cysteine and the conserved F or W are not part of the CDR3 here.

j_call: TRBJ2-5; v_call: TRBV13; cdr3_aa: ASSFDVGGGLETQY
j_call: TRBJ1-1; v_call: TRBV7-2; cdr3_aa: ASSFSAVNTEAF
j_call: TRBJ2-4; v_call: TRBV5-8; cdr3_aa: ARRTSGAKNIQY
j_call: TRBJ2-7; v_call: TRBV20-1; cdr3_aa: SAIDSYEQY
j_call: TRBJ2-7; v_call: TRBV29-1; cdr3_aa: SVEERGQLTYEQY
j_call: TRBJ1-5; v_call: TRBV19; cdr3_aa: ASSPRVLNQPQH
j_call: TRBJ1-3; v_call: TRBV2; cdr3_aa: ASSGDIGNTIY
j_call: TRBJ1-1; v_call: TRBV5-1; cdr3_aa: ASRGTVGEAF
j_call: TRBJ2-7; v_call: TRBV3-1/TRBV3-2; cdr3_aa: ASSPKTGSDHEQY
j_call: TRBJ2-7; v_call: TRBV3-1/TRBV3-2; cdr3_aa: ASSHALRGNSYEQY
j_call: TRBJ2-1; v_call: TRBV18; cdr3_aa: ASSPSGVQDNEQF
j_call: TRBJ2-3; v_call: TRBV4-2; cdr3_aa: ASSLAARETTDTQY
j_call: TRBJ2-7; v_call: TRBV2; cdr3_aa: ASSPRTGSNQY
j_call: TRBJ2-6; v_call: TRBV3-1/TRBV3-2; cdr3_aa: ASSQVRAGANVLT
j_call: TRBJ2-1; v_call: TRBV11-3; cdr3_aa: ASSPRQVSYNEQF
j_call: TRBJ1-4; v_call: TRBV19; cdr3_aa: ASRRGSTNEKLF
j_call: TRBJ2-2; v_call: TRBV18; cdr3_aa: ASSLGTGGTGELF
j_call: TRBJ1-5; v_call: TRBV20-1; cdr3_aa: SASSEDSRYSNQPQH
j_call: TRBJ1-2; v_call: TRBV6-5; cdr3_aa: ASSPYEYYGYT
j_call: TRBJ1-5; v_call: TRBV5-6; cdr3_aa: ASSATGLPQH
j_call: TRBJ2-7; v_call: TRBV7-9; cdr3_aa: ASSPLAGGLFYEQY
j_call: TRBJ2-3; v_call: TRBV30; cdr3_aa: AWGTADTQY